The sequence of this T cell receptor beta chain was determined in a study of spatial heterogeneity in lung cancer. Study-level information: Averaged across combinations, each unique TCR and UMI pairing appeared more than ten times in raw reads, which were uncorrected. Study-wide findings and caveats: Counts of expanded alpha and beta TCRs within tumors tracked the tumor nonsynonymous mutation count. Estimation of coverage gave values of around 6.6% for alpha and about 14% for beta chains in tumor T cells.

The ends lost 5 bases at V and 2 bases at J; junction bases unmatched: 4. Germline V CDR1 and CDR2: LGHNA, YSLEER. CDR3 length: 14 amino acids. This clonotype is judged medium-sized. Its antigen remains unknown. As for time point: sample taken at primary tumor resection. Unique molecular identifiers tagged every individual TCR cDNA molecule. TCRdb re-analysed the 5' RACE reads in MiXCR, keeping a single row per CDR3 protein. Of 24,000 or so distinct CDR3 sequences in the sample, roughly 10% were seen once. The receptor was isolated from a male donor with early-stage non-small cell lung cancer. This rearrangement joins TRBV4-3 to TRBJ2-3; 7 bases are shared with TRBD1. The material was lung tumor tissue, obtained at surgery. CDR3 DNA: TGCGCCAGCAGCTTTAGGGGGCCCACAGATACGCAGTATTTT. It is translated as CASSFRGPTDTQYF.